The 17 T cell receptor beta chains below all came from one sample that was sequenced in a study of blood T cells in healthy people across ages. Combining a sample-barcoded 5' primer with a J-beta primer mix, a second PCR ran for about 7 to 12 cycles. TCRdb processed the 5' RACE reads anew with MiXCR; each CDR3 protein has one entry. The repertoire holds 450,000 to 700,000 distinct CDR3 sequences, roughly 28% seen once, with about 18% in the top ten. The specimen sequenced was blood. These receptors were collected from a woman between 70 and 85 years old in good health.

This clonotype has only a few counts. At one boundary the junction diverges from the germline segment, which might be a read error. The CDR3 region has the DNA TGCAGTGCTAGAGACCCTTCAGTTCGAAACACCGTATATTTT. It encodes CSARDPSVRNTVYF. This rearrangement joins TRBV20-1 to TRBJ1-3; D gene unclear. The CDR3 contains 14 residues. From germline, CDR1 is DFQATT and CDR2 SNEGSKA (reference sequence).

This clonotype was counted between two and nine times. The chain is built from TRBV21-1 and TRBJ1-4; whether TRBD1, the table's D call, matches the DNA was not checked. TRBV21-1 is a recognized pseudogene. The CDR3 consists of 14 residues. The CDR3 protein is CASRGAFPNEKLFF. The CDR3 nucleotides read TGTGCCAGCAGGGGGGCCTTTCCTAATGAAAAACTGTTTTTT.

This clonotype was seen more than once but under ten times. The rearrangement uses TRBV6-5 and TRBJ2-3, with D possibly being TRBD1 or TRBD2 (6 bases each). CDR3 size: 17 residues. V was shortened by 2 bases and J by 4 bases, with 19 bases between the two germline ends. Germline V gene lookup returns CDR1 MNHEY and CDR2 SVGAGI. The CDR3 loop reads CASSYAPVGGGSDTQYF. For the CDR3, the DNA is TGTGCCAGCAGTTACGCACCGGTGGGGGGCGGATCAGATACGCAGTATTTT.

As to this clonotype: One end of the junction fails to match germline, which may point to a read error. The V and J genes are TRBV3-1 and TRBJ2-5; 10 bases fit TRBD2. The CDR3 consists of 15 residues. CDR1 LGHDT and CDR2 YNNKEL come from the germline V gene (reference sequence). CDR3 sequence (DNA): TGTGCCAGCAGTTTAGCGGGGGGTTACCAAGAGACCCGGTACTTC. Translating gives CASSLAGGYQETRYF.

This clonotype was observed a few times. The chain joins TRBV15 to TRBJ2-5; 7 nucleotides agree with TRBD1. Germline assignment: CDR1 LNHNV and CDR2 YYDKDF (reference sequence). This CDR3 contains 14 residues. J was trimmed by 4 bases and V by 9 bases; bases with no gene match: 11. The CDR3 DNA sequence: TGTGCCACTTCTACAGACAGGGCCGGAGAGACCCAGTACTTC. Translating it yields CATSTDRAGETQYF.

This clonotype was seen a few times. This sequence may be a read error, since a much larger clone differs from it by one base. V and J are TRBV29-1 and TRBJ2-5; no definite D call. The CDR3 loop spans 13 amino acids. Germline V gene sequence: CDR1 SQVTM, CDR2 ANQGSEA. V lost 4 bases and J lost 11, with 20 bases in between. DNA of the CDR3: TGCAGCGTTGTACCCTCCCCGGTGTCTGTGCAGTACTTC. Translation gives CSVVPSPVSVQYF.

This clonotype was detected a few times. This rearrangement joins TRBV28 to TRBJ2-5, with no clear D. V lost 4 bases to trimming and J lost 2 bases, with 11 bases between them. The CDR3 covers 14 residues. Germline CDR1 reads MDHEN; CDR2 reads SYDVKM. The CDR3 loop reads CASSSPGQQETQYF. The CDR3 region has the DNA TGTGCCAGCAGTTCCCCGGGTCAGCAAGAGACCCAGTACTTC.

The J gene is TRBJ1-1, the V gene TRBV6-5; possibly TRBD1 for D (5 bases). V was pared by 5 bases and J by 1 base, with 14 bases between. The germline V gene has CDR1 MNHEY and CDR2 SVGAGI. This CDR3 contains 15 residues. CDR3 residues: CASSPHGTGNTEAFF. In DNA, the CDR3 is TGTGCCAGCAGTCCTCATGGGACGGGGAACACTGAAGCTTTCTTT.

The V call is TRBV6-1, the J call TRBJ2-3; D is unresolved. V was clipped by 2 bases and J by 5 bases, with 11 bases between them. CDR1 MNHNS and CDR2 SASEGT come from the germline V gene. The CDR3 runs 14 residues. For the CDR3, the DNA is TGTGCCAGCAGTGAACTAGTTCGAAAAGATACGCAGTATTTT. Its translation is CASSELVRKDTQYF.

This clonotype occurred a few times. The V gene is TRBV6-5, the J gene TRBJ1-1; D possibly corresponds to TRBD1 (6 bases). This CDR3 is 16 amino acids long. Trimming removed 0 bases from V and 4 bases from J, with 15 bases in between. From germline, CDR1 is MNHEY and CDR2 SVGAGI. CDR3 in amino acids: CASSYSFARGGTEAFF. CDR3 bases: TGTGCCAGCAGTTACTCGTTTGCCAGGGGTGGCACTGAAGCTTTCTTT.

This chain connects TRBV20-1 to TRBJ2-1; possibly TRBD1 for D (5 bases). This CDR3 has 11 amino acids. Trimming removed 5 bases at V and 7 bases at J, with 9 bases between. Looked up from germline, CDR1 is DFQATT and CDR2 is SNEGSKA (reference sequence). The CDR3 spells CSARQRNEQFF. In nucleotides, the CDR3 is TGCAGTGCTCGACAGAGGAATGAGCAGTTCTTC.

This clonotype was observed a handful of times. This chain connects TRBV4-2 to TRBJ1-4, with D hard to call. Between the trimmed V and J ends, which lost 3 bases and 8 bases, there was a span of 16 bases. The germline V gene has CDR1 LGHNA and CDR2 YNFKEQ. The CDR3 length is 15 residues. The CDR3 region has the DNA TGTGCCAGCAGCCAGAGGACGGCAGGCTCGGAAAAACTGTTTTTT. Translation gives CASSQRTAGSEKLFF.

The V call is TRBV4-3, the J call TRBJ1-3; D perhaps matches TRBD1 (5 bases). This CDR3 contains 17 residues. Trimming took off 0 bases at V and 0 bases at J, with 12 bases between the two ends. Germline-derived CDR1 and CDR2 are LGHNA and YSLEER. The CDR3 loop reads CASSQDPGPSSGNTIYF. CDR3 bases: TGCGCCAGCAGCCAAGATCCGGGACCGAGCTCTGGAAACACCATATATTTT.

CDR3 nucleotides: TGCAGTGCTAAGACGACAGGGGATGGCTACACCTTC. This codes for CSAKTTGDGYTF. The gene calls are TRBV20-1 and TRBJ1-2, with TRBD1 matching 8 bases. The CDR3 loop spans 12 amino acids. The germline gives CDR1 DFQATT, CDR2 SNEGSKA (reference sequence). Trimming took 4 bases from V and 6 from J; bases not matched to a gene: 4.

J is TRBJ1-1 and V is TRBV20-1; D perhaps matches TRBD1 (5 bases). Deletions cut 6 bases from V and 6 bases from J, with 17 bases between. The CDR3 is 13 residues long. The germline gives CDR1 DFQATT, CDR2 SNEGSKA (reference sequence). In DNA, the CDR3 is TGCAGTGCCCCGGGACGGCTTTCCGCTGAAGCTTTCTTT. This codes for CSAPGRLSAEAFF.

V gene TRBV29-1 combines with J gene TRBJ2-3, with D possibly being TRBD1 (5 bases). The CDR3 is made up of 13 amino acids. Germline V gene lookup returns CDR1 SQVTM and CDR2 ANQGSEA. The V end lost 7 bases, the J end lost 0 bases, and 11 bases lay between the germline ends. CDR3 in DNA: TGCAGCGAGATGACAGCTAGCACAGATACGCAGTATTTT. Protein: CSEMTASTDTQYF.

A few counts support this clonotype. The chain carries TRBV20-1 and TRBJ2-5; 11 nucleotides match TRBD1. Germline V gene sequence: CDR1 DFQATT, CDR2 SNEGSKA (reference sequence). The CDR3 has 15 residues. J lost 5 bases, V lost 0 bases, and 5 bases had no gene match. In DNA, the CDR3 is TGCAGTGCTAGAGATGGACAGGGGGCGCGGGAGACCCAGTACTTC. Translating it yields CSARDGQGARETQYF.